A single sample is the source of the 10 T cell receptor beta chains below, sequenced in a study of T cells in Graves' hyperthyroidism and ophthalmopathy. It was RNA transcripts that yielded the amplified TCR beta CDR3 regions. First-round RT-PCR targeting the TCR CDR3 was performed with the HTBI primer set. MiXCR, applied by TCRdb to the multiplex PCR reads, yields one record per CDR3 protein. The table includes roughly 170,000 distinct CDR3 sequences, about a tenth detected once. The sequencing input was blood. The source of these receptors is a woman aged 18-29 years with Graves' hyperthyroidism that later progressed to Graves' ophthalmopathy.

This clonotype appeared a few times. The gene calls are TRBV19 and TRBJ2-6; tentative D call: TRBD1 (6 bases). V lost 6 bases, J lost 1 base, and 10 bases lay in between. CDR1 and CDR2 (germline): LNHDA, SQIVND (reference sequence). The CDR3 sequence is 15 residues long. The CDR3: CASSEDSSGANVLTF. In nucleotides, the CDR3 is TGTGCCAGTAGCGAGGACAGTTCTGGGGCCAACGTCCTGACTTTC.

This clonotype came up a few times. The rearrangement joins TRBV7-6 to TRBJ2-5; 8 positions match TRBD2. Germline V gene data show CDR1 as SGHVS and CDR2 as FNYEAQ. The length of the CDR3 is 18 residues. Trimming removed 4 bases from V and 2 bases from J; junction bases left unmatched: 15. The CDR3 DNA reads TGTGCCAGCAGCTATCGAGCGGGAGAATCCAAGAGACAAGAGACCCAGTACTTC. It yields the protein CASSYRAGESKRQETQYF.

At least ten counts were recorded for this clonotype. V gene TRBV11-1 combines with J gene TRBJ2-7; no firm D call. V gave up 0 bases and J gave up 3 bases, with 15 bases separating them. The CDR3 runs 16 residues. Germline CDR1 and CDR2: SGHAT and FQDESV (reference sequence). CDR3 protein: CASSLATNPSVYEQYF. CDR3 nucleotides: TGTGCCAGCAGCTTAGCTACAAACCCCTCCGTCTACGAGCAGTACTTC.

In its sample, this clonotype was seen many times. V is TRBV12-3 or TRBV12-4 and J is TRBJ2-1; 9 nucleotides align to TRBD1. Unmatched junction bases numbered 4, after V lost 5 bases and J lost 5 bases. The CDR3 covers 14 residues. The CDR3 DNA reads TGTGCCAGCAGTCTCAGACAGGGGGACAATGAGCAGTTCTTC. Translation gives CASSLRQGDNEQFF.

This clonotype has ten or more counts. The chain couples TRBV6-1 to TRBJ1-2; no definite D call. Trimming removed 6 bases from V and 5 bases from J, with 10 bases in between. The germline V gene encodes CDR1 MNHNS and CDR2 SASEGT. This CDR3 region has 12 residues. As DNA, the CDR3 is TGTGCCAGCAGATACAGCTTTTATGGCTACACCTTC. It codes for CASRYSFYGYTF.

There are many counts of this clonotype. For the CDR3, the DNA is TGTGCCAGCAGCCCCCGGACATTCACCAACACTGAAGCTTTCTTT. It specifies CASSPRTFTNTEAFF. The genes are TRBV11-2 and TRBJ1-1; weak D call: TRBD1 (5 bases). CDR1 and CDR2 from the germline V gene are SGHAT and FQNNGV. CDR3 length: 15 amino acids. Trimming took 5 bases from V and 2 from J, leaving 15 bases between them.

Many counts were recorded for this clonotype. J is TRBJ1-1 and V is TRBV28, with unresolved D. The germline gives CDR1 MDHEN, CDR2 SYDVKM. This CDR3 is 13 amino acids long. V dropped 3 bases and J dropped 1 base, with 6 bases sitting between them. DNA for the CDR3: TGTGCCAGCAGTTTTGGCAAGAACACTGAAGCTTTCTTT. Residues: CASSFGKNTEAFF.

A single count supports this clonotype. A read error may account for a junction end that differs from germline. This chain joins TRBV11-3 and TRBJ2-1; D unresolved. CDR3 length: 12 amino acids. The germline CDR1 and CDR2 sequences are SGHNT and YENEEA. The CDR3 sequence is CASSLAGNGQFF. The CDR3 DNA reads TGTGCCAGCAGCTTAGCTGGAAATGGGCAGTTCTTC.

This clonotype was seen at least ten times. The genes are TRBV29-1 and TRBJ2-1, with 8 bases matching TRBD1. The CDR3 totals 14 residues. V was pared by 6 bases and J by 4 bases, with 8 bases of the junction left unmatched. Germline V lookup: CDR1 SQVTM, CDR2 ANQGSEA. This chain's CDR3 is CSVPTDRDYNEQFF. DNA of the CDR3: TGCAGCGTCCCGACGGACAGGGATTACAATGAGCAGTTCTTC.

This clonotype appeared many times. The V call is TRBV27, the J call TRBJ1-5, with D perhaps matching TRBD1 (6 bases). CDR3 size: 14 residues. V lost 8 bases, J lost 7 bases, and 18 bases lay in between. CDR1 MNHEY and CDR2 SMNVEV come from the germline V gene (reference sequence). CDR3 sequence (DNA): TGTGCCAGCGCTCCGGGGGGGGCGTCCCAGCCCCAGCATTTT. Amino acid sequence: CASAPGGASQPQHF.